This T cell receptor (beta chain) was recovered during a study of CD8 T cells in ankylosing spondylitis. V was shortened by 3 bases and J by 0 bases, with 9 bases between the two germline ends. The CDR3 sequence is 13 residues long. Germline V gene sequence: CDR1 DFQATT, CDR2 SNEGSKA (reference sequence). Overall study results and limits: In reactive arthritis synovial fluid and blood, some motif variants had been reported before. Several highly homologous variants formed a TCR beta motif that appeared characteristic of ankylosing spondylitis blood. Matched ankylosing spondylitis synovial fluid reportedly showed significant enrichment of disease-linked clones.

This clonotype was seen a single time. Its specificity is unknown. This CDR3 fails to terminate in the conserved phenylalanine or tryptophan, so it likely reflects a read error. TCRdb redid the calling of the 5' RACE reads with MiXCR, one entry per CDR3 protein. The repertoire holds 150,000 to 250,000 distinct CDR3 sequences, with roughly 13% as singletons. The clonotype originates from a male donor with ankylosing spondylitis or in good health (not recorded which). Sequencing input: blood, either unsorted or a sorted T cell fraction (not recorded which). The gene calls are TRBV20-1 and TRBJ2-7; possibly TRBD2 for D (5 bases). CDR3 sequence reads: CSARDLNSYEQYS. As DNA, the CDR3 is TGCAGTGCTAGGGACTTAAACTCCTACGAGCAGTACTCC.